A single sample gave rise to the 20 T cell receptor beta chains below, sequenced in a study of CD8 T cells in ankylosing spondylitis (dated by TCRdb to 2016 to 2017). Receptor amplification or capture employed 5' RACE. These reads were obtained on an Illumina HiSeq 2500. The raw public data were reprocessed by TCRdb itself: fastp quality trimming at Q25, MiXCR clonotype calling, in-frame beta chains only. When rows share a CDR3 protein, they turn into one entry using the most common DNA and genes. For this sample there are hundreds of thousands of distinct CDR3 sequences; roughly 8.6% appear just once. The top ten clonotypes cover nearly 7% of the sample. Sequencing was carried out using blood, either unsorted or a sorted T cell fraction (not recorded which). These receptors were collected from a male donor with ankylosing spondylitis or in good health (not recorded which).

This clonotype was observed a handful of times. The rearrangement uses TRBV11-2 and TRBJ2-3; D is ambiguous. The CDR3 runs 18 residues. Germline V gene lookup returns CDR1 SGHAT and CDR2 FQNNGV. V was clipped by 5 bases and J by 0 bases, with 21 bases between them. The CDR3 sequence is CASSRPVRGRVSTDTQYF. The DNA of the CDR3 is TGTGCCAGCAGCCGCCCTGTCCGAGGAAGAGTTAGCACAGATACGCAGTATTTT.

This clonotype was recorded many times. The chain couples TRBV7-8 to TRBJ1-1; D remains ambiguous. V gave up 6 bases and J gave up 0 bases, with 14 bases separating them. Germline CDR1 reads SGHVS; CDR2 reads FQNEAQ. This CDR3 contains 15 residues. The CDR3 spells CASSTQPNMNTEAFF. The DNA of the CDR3 is TGTGCCAGCAGTACACAGCCCAACATGAACACTGAAGCTTTCTTT.

This clonotype was seen at least ten times. The J gene is TRBJ2-5, the V gene TRBV20-1; 9 bases align to TRBD1. CDR1 is DFQATT and CDR2 is SNEGSKA in the germline V gene (reference sequence). Losses at the gene ends were 1 base for V and 3 bases for J; bases not matched to a gene: 9. This CDR3 is 16 amino acids long. CDR3 sequence (DNA): TGCAGTGCTAGAGCCACTCCGGGACAGGGAAAAGAGACCCAGTACTTC. Protein sequence: CSARATPGQGKETQYF.

The V and J genes are TRBV12-3 or TRBV12-4 and TRBJ1-2; no clear D gene. Trimming shortened V by 8 bases and J by 6 bases, and 13 bases separated the two germline ends. The CDR3 sequence is 12 residues long. CDR3 nucleotide sequence: TGTGCCAGCCTCGGGATGATGGATGGCTACACCTTC. Its protein product is CASLGMMDGYTF.

This clonotype was detected ten times or more. This rearrangement joins TRBV28 to TRBJ1-6; TRBD1 might be the D (5 bases). Trimming removed 2 bases at V and 10 bases at J, with 12 bases between. This CDR3 has 14 residues. Per the germline V gene, CDR1 is MDHEN and CDR2 is SYDVKM. The CDR3: CASSLVGDGSPLHF. The CDR3 DNA follows: TGTGCCAGCAGTTTAGTAGGGGACGGATCACCCCTCCACTTT.

This clonotype was observed at least ten times. The rearrangement joins TRBV5-1 to TRBJ1-2; D is perhaps TRBD1 (5 bases). Trimming left V 0 bases short and J 5 bases short, with 11 bases between. This CDR3 comprises 14 residues. The germline gives CDR1 SGHRS, CDR2 YFSETQ. The CDR3 sequence: CASSLEATAYGYTF. The CDR3 DNA reads TGCGCCAGCAGCTTGGAAGCGACAGCTTATGGCTACACCTTC.

In the case of this clonotype: A much larger clone differs from this one at a single base, so this may be a read error. The rearrangement uses TRBV20-1 and TRBJ2-7; D perhaps matches TRBD2 (6 bases). The CDR3 sequence is 11 residues long. Germline V gene lookup returns CDR1 DFQATT and CDR2 SNEGSKA (reference sequence). The chain's CDR3 is CSAAQDYEQSF. CDR3 nucleotide sequence: TGCAGTGCGGCTCAGGACTACGAGCAGTCCTTC.

This clonotype was detected ten times or more. V usage is TRBV7-9 and J usage is TRBJ2-7, with TRBD2 matching 9 bases. V was clipped by 2 bases and J by 7 bases; unmatched bases: 0. The CDR3 runs 12 residues. Germline V lookup: CDR1 SEHNR, CDR2 FQNEAQ (reference sequence). The CDR3 loop reads CASSLLAGEQYF. CDR3 DNA: TGTGCCAGCAGCTTACTAGCGGGAGAGCAGTACTTC.

A few counts support this clonotype. A junction boundary mismatches the germline segment, possibly from a read error. The chain uses TRBV15 and TRBJ2-1; D unclear. Per germline, CDR1 LNHNV and CDR2 YYDKDF (reference sequence). The CDR3 loop spans 17 amino acids. The CDR3 nucleotides read TGTGCCACCAGTAGAGAAAGGGTGGAAGGTCCCTACAATGAGCAGTTCTTC. It codes for CATSRERVEGPYNEQFF.

This clonotype was observed many times. The chain employs TRBV6-2 or TRBV6-3 and TRBJ2-2, with TRBD1 as a possible D gene (5 bases). The CDR3 runs to 13 residues. The V end lost 11 bases, the J end lost 1 base, and 11 bases lay between the germline ends. Per germline, CDR1 MNHEY and CDR2 SVGEGT. In DNA, the CDR3 is TGTGCCCTAAGGACACAGAACACCGGGGAGCTGTTTTTT. It encodes CALRTQNTGELFF.

This clonotype was detected many times. The chain recombines TRBV18 with TRBJ1-5; maybe TRBD1 (5 bases). The CDR3 has 15 amino acids. The V gene lost 3 bases and the J gene lost 4 bases, with 13 bases spanning the gap. The germline V gene has CDR1 KGHSH and CDR2 LQKENI. CDR3 amino acids: CASSPGTVGNQPQHF. The DNA of the CDR3 is TGTGCCAGCTCACCTGGGACGGTGGGGAATCAGCCCCAGCATTTT.

This clonotype has a handful of counts. The rearrangement uses TRBV20-1 and TRBJ1-1; D unresolved. V was clipped by 2 bases and J by 4 bases, with 14 bases between them. Germline CDR1 and CDR2: DFQATT and SNEGSKA (reference sequence). The CDR3 covers 14 residues. The CDR3 DNA reads as TGCAGTGCTAGATCGGGCAGGACCGGCACTGAAGCTTTCTTT. As protein: CSARSGRTGTEAFF.

This clonotype was seen ten or more times. The J gene is TRBJ1-2, the V gene TRBV10-3; the D gene is possibly TRBD1 (5 bases). V shed 3 bases and J shed 7 bases, with 18 bases lying between them. This CDR3 has 15 residues. Germline loops: CDR1 ENHRY, CDR2 SYGVKD. This chain's CDR3 is CAISDRQHRHSGYTF. The CDR3 DNA is TGTGCCATCAGTGACCGACAGCACCGTCATTCTGGCTACACCTTC.

This clonotype was found many times. The chain combines TRBV4-3 with TRBJ2-2; the match to TRBD2 covers 7 bases. Germline V gene sequence: CDR1 LGHNA, CDR2 YSLEER. With 4 bases clipped from V and 6 bases from J, the junction kept 11 bases outside the gene matches. The CDR3 consists of 16 residues. The CDR3 DNA reads TGCGCCAGCAGCCGCATAGCGGGTTGGGGGGCCGGGGAGCTGTTTTTT. Amino acids: CASSRIAGWGAGELFF.

As concerns this clonotype: A much larger clone lies a single base off, so this may be a read error. In DNA form, the CDR3 reads TGTGCCAACAGCCAGGGACAGCCGAACACTGAAGCTTTCTTT. Translating gives CANSQGQPNTEAFF. The V and J genes are TRBV7-9 and TRBJ1-1; 7 nucleotides align to TRBD1. Germline values: CDR1 SEHNR, CDR2 FQNEAQ (reference sequence). CDR3 length equals 14 residues.

This clonotype has at least ten counts. This chain links TRBV7-3 with TRBJ2-1; 8 positions agree with TRBD1. The CDR3 extends over 14 amino acids. The J segment lost 4 bases and the V segment lost 5 bases, leaving 4 bases of the junction unmatched. Per the germline V gene, CDR1 is SGHTA and CDR2 is FQGTGA. The CDR3: CASSLTGGYNEQFF. Here the CDR3 DNA reads TGTGCCAGCAGCCTCACAGGGGGTTACAATGAGCAGTTCTTC.

This clonotype has just a few counts. The rearrangement uses TRBV18 and TRBJ2-2, with 7 bases lining up with TRBD1. Germline trimming cut 0 bases from V and 4 bases from J; bases unmatched to any gene: 11. Germline CDR1 KGHSH, CDR2 LQKENI. The CDR3 has 18 amino acids. The CDR3 DNA sequence: TGTGCCAGCTCACCACCACGGACAGGAGCGCGGGCCACCGGGGAGCTGTTTTTT. This gives the protein CASSPPRTGARATGELFF. Looking up the rest from reference TRBV18 and TRBJ2-2 gives the full variable domain: NAGVMQNPRHLVRRRGQEARLRCSPMKGHSHVYWYRQLPEEGLKFMVYLQKENIIDESGMPKERFSAEFPKEGPSILRIQQVVRGDSAAYFCASSPPRTGARATGELFFGEGSRLTVL.

This clonotype was seen ten or more times. The rearrangement links TRBV6-1 to TRBJ1-2; 11 nucleotides align to TRBD1. Germline CDR1 is MNHNS and CDR2 is SASEGT. J gave up 2 bases and V 5 bases, and 4 bases lay outside the gene matches. The CDR3 runs 15 residues. CDR3 region: CASSRGTGGNYGYTF. CDR3 coding DNA: TGTGCCAGCAGTAGAGGGACAGGGGGAAACTATGGCTACACCTTC.

This clonotype has a count of ten or more. The chain is built from TRBV20-1 and TRBJ2-6; D remains unclear. Germline values: CDR1 DFQATT, CDR2 SNEGSKA (reference sequence). The CDR3 has 12 residues. Trimming left V 5 bases short and J 4 bases short, with 6 bases between. Here the CDR3 reads CSAPLGANVLTF. The CDR3 nucleotides are TGCAGTGCTCCGTTGGGGGCCAACGTCCTGACTTTC.

This clonotype has a count of ten or more. The rearrangement joins TRBV5-1 to TRBJ2-7; D is unclear. The CDR3 spans 13 residues. The germline V gene encodes CDR1 SGHRS and CDR2 YFSETQ. Trimming took 0 bases from V and 3 from J, leaving 7 bases between them. This CDR3 reads CASSLGLNYEQYF. As DNA, the CDR3 is TGCGCCAGCAGCTTGGGGCTTAACTACGAGCAGTACTTC.